This TCR beta chain was sequenced in a study of CD8 T cells in Susac syndrome. RNA totalling 0.5 to 1 ug underwent reverse transcription with random hexamers. The immunoSEQ assay covered 54 Vbeta and 13 Jbeta segments for CDR3. TCRdb independently ran MiXCR on the immunoSEQ multiplex PCR reads; one entry per CDR3 protein. The sample holds 65,000 to 100,000 distinct CDR3 sequences; roughly 96% are singletons and the top ten take roughly 0.45%. TCR beta from blood CD8+ and CD4+ T cells was sequenced. In Susac syndrome patients, recently defined diagnostic criteria for definite or probable disease were met. Negative magnetic isolation gave CD8+ and CD4+ cells; FACS enriched CD8+ TEMRA. Germline V gives CDR1 KGHSY, CDR2 FQNENV. V was pared by 4 bases and J by 6 bases, with 22 bases between. CDR3 length: 16 amino acids.

The material sequenced was CD8+ T cells from PBMCs. The chain has TRBV16 and TRBJ2-7; D not certain. This TCR came from a human donor with Susac syndrome. The CDR3 sequence: CASSRSSANSDSEQYF. The CDR3 DNA reads as TGTGCCAGCAGCCGTTCATCGGCAAATTCTGACTCCGAGCAGTACTTC.